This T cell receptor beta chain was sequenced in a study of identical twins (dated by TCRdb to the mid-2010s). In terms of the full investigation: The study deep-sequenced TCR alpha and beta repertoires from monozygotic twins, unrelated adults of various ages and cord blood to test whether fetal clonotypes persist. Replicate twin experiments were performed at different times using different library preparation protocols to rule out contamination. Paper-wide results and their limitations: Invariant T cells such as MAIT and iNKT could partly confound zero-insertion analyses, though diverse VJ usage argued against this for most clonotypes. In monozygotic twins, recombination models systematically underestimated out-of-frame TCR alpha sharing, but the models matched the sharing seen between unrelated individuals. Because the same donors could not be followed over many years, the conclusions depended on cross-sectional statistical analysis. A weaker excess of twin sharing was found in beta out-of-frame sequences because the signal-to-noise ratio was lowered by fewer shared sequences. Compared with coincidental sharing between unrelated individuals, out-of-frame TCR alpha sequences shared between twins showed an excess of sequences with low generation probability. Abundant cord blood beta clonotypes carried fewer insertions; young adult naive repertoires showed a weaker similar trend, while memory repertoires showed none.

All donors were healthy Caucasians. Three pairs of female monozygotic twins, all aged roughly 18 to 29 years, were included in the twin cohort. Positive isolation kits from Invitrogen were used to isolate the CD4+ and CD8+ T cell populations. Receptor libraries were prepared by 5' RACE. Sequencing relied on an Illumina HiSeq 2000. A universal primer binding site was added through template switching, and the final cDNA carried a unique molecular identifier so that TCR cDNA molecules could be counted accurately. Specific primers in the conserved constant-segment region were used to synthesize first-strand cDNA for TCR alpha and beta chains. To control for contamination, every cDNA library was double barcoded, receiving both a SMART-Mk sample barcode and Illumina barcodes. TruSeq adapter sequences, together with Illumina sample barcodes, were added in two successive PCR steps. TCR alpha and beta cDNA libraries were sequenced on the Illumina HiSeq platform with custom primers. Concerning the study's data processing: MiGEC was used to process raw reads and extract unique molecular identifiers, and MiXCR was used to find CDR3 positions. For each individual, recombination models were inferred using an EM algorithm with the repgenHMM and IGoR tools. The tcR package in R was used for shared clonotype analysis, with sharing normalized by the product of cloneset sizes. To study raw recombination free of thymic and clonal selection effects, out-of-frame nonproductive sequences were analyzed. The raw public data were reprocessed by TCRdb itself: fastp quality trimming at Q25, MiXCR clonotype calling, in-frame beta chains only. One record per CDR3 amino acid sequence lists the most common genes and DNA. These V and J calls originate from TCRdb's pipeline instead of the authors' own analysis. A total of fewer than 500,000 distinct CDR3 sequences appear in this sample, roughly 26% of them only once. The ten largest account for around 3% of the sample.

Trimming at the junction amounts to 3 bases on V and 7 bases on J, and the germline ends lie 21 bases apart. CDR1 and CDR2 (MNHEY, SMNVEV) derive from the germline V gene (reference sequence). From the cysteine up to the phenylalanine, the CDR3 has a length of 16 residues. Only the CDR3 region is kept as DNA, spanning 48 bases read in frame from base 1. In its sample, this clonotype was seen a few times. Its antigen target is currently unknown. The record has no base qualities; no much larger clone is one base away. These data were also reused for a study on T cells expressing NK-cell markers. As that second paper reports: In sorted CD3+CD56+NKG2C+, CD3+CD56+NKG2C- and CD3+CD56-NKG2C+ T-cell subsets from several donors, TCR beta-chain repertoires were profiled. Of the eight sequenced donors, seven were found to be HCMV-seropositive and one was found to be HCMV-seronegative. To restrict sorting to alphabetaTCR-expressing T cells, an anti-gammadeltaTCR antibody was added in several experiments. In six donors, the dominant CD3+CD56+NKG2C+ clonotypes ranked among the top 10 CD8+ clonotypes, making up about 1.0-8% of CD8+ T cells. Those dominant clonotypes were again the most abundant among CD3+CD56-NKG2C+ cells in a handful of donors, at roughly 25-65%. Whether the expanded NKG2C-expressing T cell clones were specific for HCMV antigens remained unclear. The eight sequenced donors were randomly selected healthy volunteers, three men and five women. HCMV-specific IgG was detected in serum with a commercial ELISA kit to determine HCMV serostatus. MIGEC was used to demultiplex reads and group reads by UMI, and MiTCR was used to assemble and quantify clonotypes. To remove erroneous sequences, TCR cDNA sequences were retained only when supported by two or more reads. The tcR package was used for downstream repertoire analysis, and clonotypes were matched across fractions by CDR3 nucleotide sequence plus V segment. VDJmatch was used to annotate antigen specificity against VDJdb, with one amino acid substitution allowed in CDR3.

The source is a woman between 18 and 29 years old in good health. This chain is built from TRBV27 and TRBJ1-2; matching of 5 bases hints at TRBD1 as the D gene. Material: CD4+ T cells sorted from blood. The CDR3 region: CASSLTNRSPWGGYTF. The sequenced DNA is TGTGCCAGCAGTTTGACCAACAGGTCCCCGTGGGGTGGCTACACCTTC.